This TCR beta chain stems from a study of cytomegalovirus exposure and HLA in healthy donors. The wider study: An earlier analysis found 95 million to 140 million unique TCR beta sequences from about 190 million T cells. Study-wide results and caveats: Listed as cytomegalovirus-associated were about 160 TCR beta chains. A missense DCLRE1C variant was associated with V- and J-gene trimming of TCR beta chains in a later analysis, and an independent cohort replicated the association.

The CDR3 sequence is 16 residues long. V was trimmed by 7 bases and J by 4 bases, leaving 22 bases between them. CDR1 is LNHDA and CDR2 is SQIVND in the germline V gene (reference sequence). Primers for the PCR totalled 60 Vbeta and 13 Jbeta. Assay used: immunoSEQ multiplex PCR; TCRdb lists only in-frame clones, some missing. The sample records more than 150,000 clones, about 82% being singletons. Worth noting for this clone: What it binds is unknown.

Sequenced: PBMCs. This sequence joins TRBV19 and TRBJ1-2, with unresolved D. This receptor was identified in a woman aged 25 to 39 in good health and CMV-seronegative. In DNA form, the CDR3 reads TGTGCCAGTATTTCAGCCGGAGCAGGAGGAGTCTATGGCTACACCTTC. This gives the protein CASISAGAGGVYGYTF.